This T cell receptor beta chain emerged from a study of blood T cell repertoires in COVID-19. Trimming took 0 bases from V and 1 from J, leaving 8 bases between them. CDR3 length: 14 residues. The germline V gene has CDR1 SGHRS and CDR2 YFSETQ. Sequencing used immunoSEQ multiplex PCR; TCRdb keeps in-frame clones, though not all of them. The sample contains hundreds of thousands of clones, 80% to 90% of which appear only once. The chain is built from TRBV5-1 and TRBJ2-7, with TRBD2 as a possible D gene (5 bases). What was sequenced was PBMCs or T cells enriched from blood (not recorded which). The clonotype comes from a man aged 25 to 45 who had recovered from COVID-19. CDR3 coding DNA: TGCGCCAGCAGCTTGGCCGGGGTGTCCTACGAGCAGTACTTC. Amino acids: CASSLAGVSYEQYF.